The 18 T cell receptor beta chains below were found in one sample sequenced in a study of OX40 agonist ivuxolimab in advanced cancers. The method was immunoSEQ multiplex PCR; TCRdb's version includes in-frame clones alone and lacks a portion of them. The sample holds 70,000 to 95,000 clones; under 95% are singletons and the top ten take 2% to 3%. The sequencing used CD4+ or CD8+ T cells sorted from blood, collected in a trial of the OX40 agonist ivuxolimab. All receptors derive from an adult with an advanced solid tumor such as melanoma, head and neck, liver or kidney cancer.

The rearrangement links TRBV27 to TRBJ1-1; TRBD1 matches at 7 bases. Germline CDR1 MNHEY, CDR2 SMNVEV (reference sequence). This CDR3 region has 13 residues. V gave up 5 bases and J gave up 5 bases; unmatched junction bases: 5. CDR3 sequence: CASSPRGSTEAFF. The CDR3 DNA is TGTGCCAGCAGTCCCAGGGGGAGTACTGAAGCTTTCTTT.

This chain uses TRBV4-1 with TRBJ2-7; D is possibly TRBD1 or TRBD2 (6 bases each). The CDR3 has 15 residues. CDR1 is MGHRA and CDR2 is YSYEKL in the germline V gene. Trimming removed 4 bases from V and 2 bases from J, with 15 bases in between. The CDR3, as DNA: TGCGCCAGCAGCCCAAGGGGGGCTGGGGCCTACGAGCAGTACTTC. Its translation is CASSPRGAGAYEQYF.

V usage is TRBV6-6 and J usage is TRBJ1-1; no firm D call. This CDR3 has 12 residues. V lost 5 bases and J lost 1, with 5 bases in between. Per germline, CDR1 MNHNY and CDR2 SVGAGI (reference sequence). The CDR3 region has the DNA TGTGCCAGCAGTCTCTCGAACACTGAAGCTTTCTTT. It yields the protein CASSLSNTEAFF.

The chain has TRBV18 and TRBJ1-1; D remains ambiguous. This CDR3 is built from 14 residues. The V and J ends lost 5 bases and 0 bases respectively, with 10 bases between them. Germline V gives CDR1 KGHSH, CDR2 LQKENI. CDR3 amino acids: CASSDSSVNTEAFF. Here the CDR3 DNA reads TGTGCCAGCTCAGATTCCTCAGTGAACACTGAAGCTTTCTTT.

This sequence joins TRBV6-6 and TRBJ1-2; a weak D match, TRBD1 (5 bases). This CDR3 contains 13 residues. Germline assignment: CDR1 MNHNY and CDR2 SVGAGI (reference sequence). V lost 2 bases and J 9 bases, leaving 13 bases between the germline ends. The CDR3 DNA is TGTGCCAGCAGTTACGACAGCCAAGTCCGCTACACCTTC. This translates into CASSYDSQVRYTF.

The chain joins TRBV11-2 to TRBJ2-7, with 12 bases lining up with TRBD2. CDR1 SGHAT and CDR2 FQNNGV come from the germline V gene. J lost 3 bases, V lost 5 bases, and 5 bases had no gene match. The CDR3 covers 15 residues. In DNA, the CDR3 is TGTGCCAGCAGCCCTAGACTAGCGGGAGACTACGAGCAGTACTTC. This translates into CASSPRLAGDYEQYF.

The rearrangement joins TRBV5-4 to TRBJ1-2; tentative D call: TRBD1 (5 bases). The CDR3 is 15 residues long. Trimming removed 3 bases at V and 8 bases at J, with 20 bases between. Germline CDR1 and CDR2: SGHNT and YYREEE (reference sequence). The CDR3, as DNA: TGTGCCAGCAGCTCCGACAGAAAATTTGGTAAAGGCTACACCTTC. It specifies CASSSDRKFGKGYTF.

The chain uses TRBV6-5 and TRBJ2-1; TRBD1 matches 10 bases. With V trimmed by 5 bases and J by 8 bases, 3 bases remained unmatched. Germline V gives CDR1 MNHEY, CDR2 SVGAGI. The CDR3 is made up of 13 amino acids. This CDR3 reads CASSTGTGDEQFF. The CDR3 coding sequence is TGTGCCAGCAGTACCGGGACAGGGGATGAGCAGTTCTTC.

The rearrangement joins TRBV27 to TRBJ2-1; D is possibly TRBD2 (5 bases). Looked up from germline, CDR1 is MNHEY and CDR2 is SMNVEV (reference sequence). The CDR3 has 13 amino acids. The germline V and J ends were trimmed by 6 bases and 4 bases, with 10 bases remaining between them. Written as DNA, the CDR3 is TGTGCCAGCAGAAGTTCGGGGTACAATGAGCAGTTCTTC. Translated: CASRSSGYNEQFF.

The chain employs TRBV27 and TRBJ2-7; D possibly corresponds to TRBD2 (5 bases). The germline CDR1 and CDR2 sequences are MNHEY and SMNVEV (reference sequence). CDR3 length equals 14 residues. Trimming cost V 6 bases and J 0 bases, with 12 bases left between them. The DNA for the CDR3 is TGTGCCAGCAGCCCAGGACTGCACTCCTACGAGCAGTACTTC. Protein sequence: CASSPGLHSYEQYF.

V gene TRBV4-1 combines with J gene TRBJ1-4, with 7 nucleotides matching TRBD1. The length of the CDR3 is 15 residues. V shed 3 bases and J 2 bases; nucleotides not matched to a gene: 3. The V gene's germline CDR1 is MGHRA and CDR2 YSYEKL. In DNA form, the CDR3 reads TGCGCCAGCAGCCAGAAGACAGGGACTAATGAAAAACTGTTTTTT. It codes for CASSQKTGTNEKLFF.

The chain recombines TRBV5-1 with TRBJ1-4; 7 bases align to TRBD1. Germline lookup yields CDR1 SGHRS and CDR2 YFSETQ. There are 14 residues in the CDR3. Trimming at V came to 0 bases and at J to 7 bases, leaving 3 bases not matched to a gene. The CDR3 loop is CASSLGQGGEKLFF. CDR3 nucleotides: TGCGCCAGCAGCTTGGGACAGGGTGGTGAAAAACTGTTTTTT.

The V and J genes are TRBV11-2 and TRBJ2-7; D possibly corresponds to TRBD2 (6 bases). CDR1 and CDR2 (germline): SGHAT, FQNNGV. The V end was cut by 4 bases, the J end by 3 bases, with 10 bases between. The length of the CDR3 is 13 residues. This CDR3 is CASSSGLHYEQYF. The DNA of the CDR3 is TGTGCCAGCAGCTCGGGACTGCACTACGAGCAGTACTTC.

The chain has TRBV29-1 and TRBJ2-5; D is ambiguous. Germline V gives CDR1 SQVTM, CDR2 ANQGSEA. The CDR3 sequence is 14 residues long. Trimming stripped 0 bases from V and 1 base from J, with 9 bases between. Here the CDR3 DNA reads TGCAGCGTTGAAGATCTGGGGATCCAAGAGACCCAGTACTTC. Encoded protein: CSVEDLGIQETQYF.

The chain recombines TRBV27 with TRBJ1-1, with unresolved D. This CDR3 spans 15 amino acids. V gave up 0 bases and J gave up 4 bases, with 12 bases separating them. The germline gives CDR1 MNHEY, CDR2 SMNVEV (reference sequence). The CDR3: CASSLSGSGSTEAFF. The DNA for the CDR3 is TGTGCCAGCAGTTTATCGGGCTCTGGGTCCACTGAAGCTTTCTTT.

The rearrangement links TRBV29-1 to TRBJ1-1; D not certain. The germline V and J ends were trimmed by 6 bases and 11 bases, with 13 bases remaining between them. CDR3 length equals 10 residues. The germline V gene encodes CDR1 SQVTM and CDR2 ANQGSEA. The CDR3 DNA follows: TGCAGCGTCCGGACGATCGAGGCTTTCTTT. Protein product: CSVRTIEAFF.

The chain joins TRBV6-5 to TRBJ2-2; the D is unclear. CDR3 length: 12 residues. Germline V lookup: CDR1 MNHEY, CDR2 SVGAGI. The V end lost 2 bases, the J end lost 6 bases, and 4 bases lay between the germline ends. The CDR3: CASSYGAGELFF. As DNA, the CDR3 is TGTGCCAGCAGTTACGGTGCCGGGGAGCTGTTTTTT.

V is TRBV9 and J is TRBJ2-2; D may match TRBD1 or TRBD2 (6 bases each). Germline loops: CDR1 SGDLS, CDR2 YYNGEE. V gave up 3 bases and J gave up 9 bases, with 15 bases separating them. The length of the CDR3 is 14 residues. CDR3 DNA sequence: TGTGCCAGCAGCGGCCACGAGGGGGGCCGGGAGCTGTTTTTT. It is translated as CASSGHEGGRELFF.